The next 7 T cell receptor beta chains were all read from a single sample in a study of control samples from healthy donors and cancer patients. Measured with immunoSEQ multiplex PCR; TCRdb has only the in-frame clones, and not every one. The sample carries approximately 150,000 clones, 80% to 95% recorded once. Sequenced material: blood. These receptor sequences come from a woman aged 25 to 39 in good health.

The rearrangement links TRBV18 to TRBJ1-1; possibly TRBD1 for D (6 bases). V was trimmed by 4 bases and J by 11 bases, leaving 17 bases between them. Germline assignment: CDR1 KGHSH and CDR2 LQKENI. The CDR3 has 13 amino acids. CDR3 loop: CASSRERGEEAFF. The CDR3 nucleotides are TGTGCCAGCTCACGTGAAAGGGGGGAGGAGGCTTTCTTT.

The chain has TRBV20-1 and TRBJ2-7; possibly TRBD1 or TRBD2 for D (6 bases each). Germline CDR1 reads DFQATT; CDR2 reads SNEGSKA (reference sequence). V gave up 3 bases and J gave up 4 bases, with 10 bases separating them. This CDR3 has 12 residues. The CDR3: CSASWGAYEQYF. In DNA form, the CDR3 reads TGCAGTGCTAGTTGGGGGGCGTACGAGCAGTACTTC.

The V and J genes are TRBV27 and TRBJ1-6; the match to TRBD1 covers 7 bases. This CDR3 is 19 amino acids long. Germline assignment: CDR1 MNHEY and CDR2 SMNVEV (reference sequence). Losses at the gene ends were 1 base for V and 4 bases for J; bases not matched to a gene: 13. The CDR3 reads CASSLYRDRLNGYNSPLHF. Here the CDR3 DNA reads TGTGCCAGCAGTTTATACCGGGACAGACTGAACGGGTATAATTCACCCCTCCACTTT.

The gene calls are TRBV4-2 and TRBJ2-7; the D gene is possibly TRBD2 (6 bases). The CDR3 is 15 residues long. Germline CDR1 LGHNA, CDR2 YNFKEQ. V was clipped by 2 bases and J by 2 bases, with 13 bases between them. The CDR3: CASSQTGTQTYEQYF. DNA for the CDR3: TGTGCCAGCAGCCAAACCGGGACTCAGACCTACGAGCAGTACTTC.

The chain has TRBV25-1 and TRBJ1-4, with 8 bases identical to TRBD1. After removal of 2 bases from V and 8 bases from J, the junction contained 1 base not matched to a gene. The CDR3 runs to 13 residues. Germline CDR1 reads MGHDK; CDR2 reads SYGVNS. CDR3 loop: CASSERTGEKLFF. The CDR3 region has the DNA TGTGCCAGCAGTGAAAGGACAGGGGAAAAACTGTTTTTT.

The rearrangement joins TRBV6-6 to TRBJ2-5; D possibly corresponds to TRBD2 (5 bases). The germline V gene has CDR1 MNHNY and CDR2 SVGAGI (reference sequence). The CDR3 runs to 14 residues. V lost 0 bases and J 5 bases, leaving 10 bases between the germline ends. The CDR3 bases are TGTGCCAGCAGTTACTCGACCCCGGGGGAGACCCAGTACTTC. Translating gives CASSYSTPGETQYF.

The rearrangement joins TRBV7-9 to TRBJ2-5, with unresolved D. CDR3 length equals 12 residues. Trimming removed 5 bases from V and 5 bases from J, with 9 bases in between. Germline values: CDR1 SEHNR, CDR2 FQNEAQ (reference sequence). CDR3 DNA sequence: TGTGCCAGCAGCCCTAGTGGGGAGACCCAGTACTTC. This sequence encodes CASSPSGETQYF.